This T cell receptor (beta chain) was sequenced in a study of identical twins. Points from the study as a whole: High-abundance cord blood beta clonotypes had fewer insertions; memory repertoires showed none. Zero-insertion analyses could be partly confounded by invariant MAIT and iNKT cells. Researchers reported weaker excess twin sharing in beta out-of-frame sequences.

The CDR3 totals 16 residues. V shed 1 base, J shed 0 bases, and the junction held 4 bases outside the gene matches. Germline CDR1 and CDR2: DFQATT and SNEGSKA (reference sequence). Only a few counts were recorded for this clonotype. Its target is unknown. MiXCR, run by TCRdb on the 5' RACE reads, gives a single entry per CDR3 protein. The sample yields some 630,000 distinct CDR3 sequences, just over 7% seen once. All of the donors were Caucasians in good health. These sequences were also reported in another study, on yellow fever vaccine responses in identical twins.

Sequencing was performed on PBMCs. The genes are TRBV20-1 and TRBJ2-1; 9 nucleotides line up with TRBD2. The clonotype originates from a woman aged 18 to 35 in good health. The DNA for the CDR3 is TGCAGTGCTAGAGTACTAGCGGGTCCCTCCTACAATGAGCAGTTCTTC. It is translated as CSARVLAGPSYNEQFF.